These 29 T cell receptor beta chains came from one sample sequenced in a study of cytomegalovirus exposure and HLA in healthy donors. The PCR contained 60 Vbeta and 13 Jbeta primers. Assay used: immunoSEQ multiplex PCR; TCRdb lists only in-frame clones, some missing. Here the sample table reports 100,000 to 150,000 clones. The specimen was PBMCs. The origin of the receptors is a man under 40 in good health and CMV-seronegative.

The rearrangement links TRBV7-7 to TRBJ1-1; D unresolved. Germline CDR1 is SSHAT and CDR2 is FNYEAQ (reference sequence). The CDR3 spans 13 residues. Deletions cut 5 bases from V and 1 base from J, with 8 bases between. In DNA, the CDR3 is TGTGCCAGCAGCCCCCTAGGGAACACTGAAGCTTTCTTT. Protein: CASSPLGNTEAFF.

The rearrangement links TRBV28 to TRBJ2-1; TRBD2 might be the D (6 bases). V was shortened by 6 bases and J by 3 bases, with 6 bases between the two germline ends. The CDR3 runs to 12 residues. Germline V gene data show CDR1 as MDHEN and CDR2 as SYDVKM. CDR3 coding DNA: TGTGCCAGCAGGGGACTCTACAATGAGCAGTTCTTC. Encoded protein: CASRGLYNEQFF.

The chain has TRBV19 and TRBJ2-1; TRBD2 agrees at 7 bases. J lost 2 bases, V lost 10 bases, and 8 bases had no gene match. This CDR3 is 14 amino acids long. In germline, CDR1 is LNHDA, CDR2 SQIVND (reference sequence). The CDR3 region is CATSPTSAYNEQFF. As DNA, the CDR3 is TGTGCCACCTCCCCCACTAGCGCCTACAATGAGCAGTTCTTC. Full variable domain (outside the CDR3, taken from reference TRBV19 and TRBJ2-1): DGGITQSPKYLFRKEGQNVTLSCEQNLNHDAMYWYRQDPGQGLRLIYYSQIVNDFQKGDIAEGYSVSREKKESFPLTVTSAQKNPTAFYLCATSPTSAYNEQFFGPGTRLTVL.

The chain has TRBV29-1 and TRBJ2-5; the match to TRBD1 covers 8 bases. The CDR3 is made up of 13 amino acids. V lost 7 bases, J lost 5 bases, and 9 bases stayed unmatched. CDR1 and CDR2 from the germline V gene are SQVTM and ANQGSEA. CDR3 bases: TGCAGCGAAAAGACAGGGGTCGAGGAGACCCAGTACTTC. Encoded protein: CSEKTGVEETQYF.

This chain links TRBV6-5 with TRBJ1-1; D unclear. There are 13 residues in the CDR3. Germline assignment: CDR1 MNHEY and CDR2 SVGAGI. V dropped 3 bases and J dropped 4 bases, with 9 bases sitting between them. This CDR3 is CASSYRESTEAFF. In DNA, the CDR3 is TGTGCCAGCAGTTATAGGGAGAGCACTGAAGCTTTCTTT.

V and J are TRBV5-6 and TRBJ2-7; the match to TRBD1 covers 7 bases. Germline-derived CDR1 and CDR2 are SGHDT and YYEEEE. CDR3 length: 13 amino acids. The V segment lost 6 bases and the J segment 2 bases; nucleotides outside the gene matches: 5. This CDR3 reads CASIGTDPYEQYF. CDR3 in DNA: TGTGCCAGCATAGGGACAGATCCCTACGAGCAGTACTTC.

CDR3 coding DNA: TGTGCCAGCAGACGAGGACTAGCGGACTACGAGCAGTACTTC. This sequence encodes CASRRGLADYEQYF. The chain combines TRBV2 with TRBJ2-7, with 10 bases aligning to TRBD2. J lost 3 bases, V lost 6 bases, and 5 bases had no gene match. Germline CDR1 and CDR2: SNHLY and FYNNEI. The CDR3 sequence is 14 residues long. Combining the CDR3 with reference TRBV2 and TRBJ2-7 gives the whole variable domain EPEVTQTPSHQVTQMGQEVILRCVPISNHLYFYWYRQILGQKVEFLVSFYNNEISEKSEIFDDQFSVERPDGSNFTLKIRSTKLEDSAMYFCASRRGLADYEQYFGPGTRLTVT.

As DNA, the CDR3 is TGTGCCATCAGTGAGAGGGGTGCTGAAGCTTTCTTT. Its translation is CAISERGAEAFF. The V and J genes are TRBV10-3 and TRBJ1-1; a possible D gene is TRBD1 (5 bases). Looked up from germline, CDR1 is ENHRY and CDR2 is SYGVKD. The CDR3 spans 12 residues. Deletions cut 2 bases from V and 6 bases from J, with 7 bases between.

The chain employs TRBV11-2 and TRBJ2-5, with 7 bases lining up with TRBD2. V lost 5 bases to trimming and J lost 0 bases; unmatched junction nucleotides: 3. CDR3 length equals 14 residues. Germline CDR1 SGHAT, CDR2 FQNNGV. Here the CDR3 reads CASSRGVYQETQYF. The CDR3 DNA reads TGTGCCAGCAGCCGGGGGGTGTACCAAGAGACCCAGTACTTC.

The genes are TRBV19 and TRBJ1-1, with 8 bases fitting TRBD1. With V trimmed by 1 base and J by 4 bases, 8 bases remained unmatched. Per the germline V gene, CDR1 is LNHDA and CDR2 is SQIVND (reference sequence). The CDR3 spans 16 residues. The CDR3 DNA is TGTGCCAGTAGTATAGCCCCGGCCAGGGGGCCCACTGAAGCTTTCTTT. Amino acid sequence: CASSIAPARGPTEAFF.

About this clone: The sample has other DNA sequences that encode this CDR3 too. This chain links TRBV10-3 with TRBJ2-7; no firm D call. V lost 0 bases and J 6 bases, leaving 3 bases between the germline ends. In germline, CDR1 is ENHRY, CDR2 SYGVKD. CDR3 size: 11 residues. In DNA form, the CDR3 reads TGTGCCATCAGTGAGTCGGCCGAGCAGTACTTC. This gives the protein CAISESAEQYF.

The rearrangement links TRBV14 to TRBJ1-1; TRBD1 agrees at 7 bases. The V gene's germline CDR1 is SGHDN and CDR2 FVKESK. The CDR3 covers 13 residues. V was pared by 3 bases and J by 5 bases, with 3 bases of the junction left unmatched. The CDR3 region is CASSHSGGTEAFF. For the CDR3, the DNA is TGTGCCAGCAGCCACTCAGGGGGGACTGAAGCTTTCTTT.

V gene TRBV5-6 combines with J gene TRBJ2-5; D is undetermined. The ends were cut back, 4 bases at V and 4 bases at J, with 14 bases in the middle. CDR1 is SGHDT and CDR2 is YYEEEE in the germline V gene. This CDR3 is built from 14 residues. CDR3 coding DNA: TGTGCCAGCAGCGATGACCGGGTGGGAGAGACCCAGTACTTC. This gives the protein CASSDDRVGETQYF.

The chain couples TRBV29-1 to TRBJ2-7; 10 nucleotides agree with TRBD1. Germline CDR1 and CDR2: SQVTM and ANQGSEA. Trimming cost V 4 bases and J 2 bases; bases outside gene matches: 2. The CDR3 runs to 13 residues. CDR3 nucleotide sequence: TGCAGCGTTGCGGACAGGGGGACCTACGAGCAGTACTTC. Residues: CSVADRGTYEQYF.

V gene TRBV19 combines with J gene TRBJ2-2; the match to TRBD2 covers 7 bases. Germline V gene sequence: CDR1 LNHDA, CDR2 SQIVND (reference sequence). The V segment lost 6 bases and the J segment 0 bases; nucleotides outside the gene matches: 4. The CDR3 is 15 residues long. CDR3 amino acids: CASRFGLANTGELFF. DNA of the CDR3: TGTGCCAGTAGATTCGGACTAGCGAACACCGGGGAGCTGTTTTTT.

The chain recombines TRBV5-1 with TRBJ2-3, with TRBD2 matching 8 bases. The CDR3 is 17 residues long. Germline V gene sequence: CDR1 SGHRS, CDR2 YFSETQ. V was pared by 4 bases and J by 2 bases, with 12 bases of the junction left unmatched. In DNA, the CDR3 is TGCGCCAGCAGCCCTCGGCCGAGCGGGAGTACCACAGATACGCAGTATTTT. Protein sequence: CASSPRPSGSTTDTQYF.

The genes are TRBV25-1 and TRBJ1-4; no clear D. Trimming stripped 3 bases from V and 0 bases from J, with 5 bases between. The CDR3 is 14 residues long. The germline V gene has CDR1 MGHDK and CDR2 SYGVNS. The CDR3 bases are TGTGCCAGCAGTGACGTTTCAACTAATGAAAAACTGTTTTTT. Protein: CASSDVSTNEKLFF.

The chain uses TRBV30 and TRBJ1-5; no definite D call. This CDR3 is 14 amino acids long. Germline V CDR1 and CDR2: GTSNPN, SVGIG (reference sequence). V dropped 4 bases and J dropped 2 bases, with 12 bases sitting between them. This chain's CDR3 is CAWKPPEGNQPQHF. The CDR3 DNA is TGTGCCTGGAAGCCTCCCGAGGGCAATCAGCCCCAGCATTTT.

The chain joins TRBV2 to TRBJ2-1, with a tentative D call TRBD1 (7 bases). The V gene's germline CDR1 is SNHLY and CDR2 FYNNEI. This CDR3 spans 13 amino acids. Trimming removed 2 bases from V and 6 bases from J, with 8 bases in between. The CDR3 sequence: CASSEQGGNEQFF. The CDR3 coding sequence is TGTGCCAGCAGTGAACAGGGGGGCAATGAGCAGTTCTTC. Complete variable domain (other parts from reference TRBV2 and TRBJ2-1): EPEVTQTPSHQVTQMGQEVILRCVPISNHLYFYWYRQILGQKVEFLVSFYNNEISEKSEIFDDQFSVERPDGSNFTLKIRSTKLEDSAMYFCASSEQGGNEQFFGPGTRLTVL.

The chain has TRBV15 and TRBJ1-5, with a weak D call TRBD1 (6 bases). The germline V and J ends were trimmed by 0 bases and 16 bases, with 16 bases remaining between them. Germline values: CDR1 LNHNV, CDR2 YYDKDF (reference sequence). The CDR3 runs 13 residues. This chain's CDR3 is CATSRDGYRDKHF. For the CDR3, the DNA is TGTGCCACCAGCAGAGACGGGTACCGGGACAAACATTTT.

The chain is built from TRBV7-9 and TRBJ2-2; possibly TRBD2 for D (7 bases). The CDR3 loop spans 14 amino acids. V lost 5 bases and J 4 bases, leaving 11 bases between the germline ends. Germline CDR1 is SEHNR and CDR2 is FQNEAQ (reference sequence). CDR3 DNA sequence: TGTGCCAGCAGCAGGGGGGGTCCCACCGGGGAGCTGTTTTTT. It is translated as CASSRGGPTGELFF.

The chain carries TRBV5-4 and TRBJ2-7; TRBD1 matches at 9 bases. The CDR3 covers 17 residues. J gave up 5 bases and V 0 bases, and 12 bases lay outside the gene matches. CDR1 and CDR2 from the germline V gene are SGHNT and YYREEE (reference sequence). This CDR3 is CASSLGATGGAFDEQYF. In nucleotides, the CDR3 is TGTGCCAGCAGCTTGGGGGCTACAGGGGGCGCATTCGACGAGCAGTACTTC.

The rearrangement joins TRBV9 to TRBJ1-1; possible D gene TRBD1, 6 bases. This CDR3 spans 15 amino acids. V was pared by 2 bases and J by 2 bases, with 13 bases between. Looked up from germline, CDR1 is SGDLS and CDR2 is YYNGEE. The CDR3 coding sequence is TGTGCCAGCAGCGTCTCGCCGGACAGCAACACTGAAGCTTTCTTT. This translates into CASSVSPDSNTEAFF.

In nucleotides, the CDR3 is TGTGCCAGCAGCGTCGGTGTTACGGGGAGTGAGCAGTTCTTC. Protein sequence: CASSVGVTGSEQFF. This rearrangement joins TRBV9 to TRBJ2-1; weak D call: TRBD2 (5 bases). This CDR3 is 14 amino acids long. The V end was cut by 2 bases, the J end by 9 bases, with 15 bases between. Germline-derived CDR1 and CDR2 are SGDLS and YYNGEE.

V usage is TRBV10-3 and J usage is TRBJ2-2, with 8 bases that match TRBD1. Losses at the gene ends were 6 bases for V and 4 bases for J; bases not matched to a gene: 4. CDR3 length: 14 amino acids. Germline CDR1 reads ENHRY; CDR2 reads SYGVKD. This chain's CDR3 is CAIRRQGSTGELFF. The CDR3 DNA reads as TGTGCCATCAGAAGACAGGGGAGCACCGGGGAGCTGTTTTTT.

This chain uses TRBV19 with TRBJ2-3; 10 bases fit TRBD2. J gave up 2 bases and V 3 bases, and 5 bases lay outside the gene matches. The CDR3 runs 16 residues. From germline, CDR1 is LNHDA and CDR2 SQIVND (reference sequence). CDR3 residues: CASSIGLAAVTDTQYF. CDR3 DNA sequence: TGTGCCAGTAGTATCGGACTAGCGGCCGTCACAGATACGCAGTATTTT.

V and J are TRBV18 and TRBJ1-1, with 7 bases matching TRBD1. CDR1 KGHSH and CDR2 LQKENI come from the germline V gene. The CDR3 covers 17 residues. V shed 3 bases and J 0 bases; nucleotides not matched to a gene: 10. The CDR3 nucleotides are TGTGCCAGCTCACCGGGCAACTTACAGGGGCTGAACACTGAAGCTTTCTTT. Translating gives CASSPGNLQGLNTEAFF.

The chain has TRBV12-5 and TRBJ2-1; 14 bases align to TRBD2. V trimming: 4 bases; J trimming: 10 bases; junction bases outside the gene matches: 9. The CDR3 totals 16 residues. Germline-derived CDR1 and CDR2 are LGHNT and FRNRAP. The CDR3 region has the DNA TGTGCTAGTGGTTACTCCGGGACTAGCGGGAGTAACGAGCAGTTCTTC. Translating it yields CASGYSGTSGSNEQFF.

The genes are TRBV29-1 and TRBJ1-2; no clear D. This CDR3 contains 10 residues. Trimming pared 4 bases from V and 5 bases from J, leaving 5 bases between. Germline V gene sequence: CDR1 SQVTM, CDR2 ANQGSEA. CDR3 nucleotide sequence: TGCAGCGTTGGGACTTATGGCTACACCTTC. Translated: CSVGTYGYTF.